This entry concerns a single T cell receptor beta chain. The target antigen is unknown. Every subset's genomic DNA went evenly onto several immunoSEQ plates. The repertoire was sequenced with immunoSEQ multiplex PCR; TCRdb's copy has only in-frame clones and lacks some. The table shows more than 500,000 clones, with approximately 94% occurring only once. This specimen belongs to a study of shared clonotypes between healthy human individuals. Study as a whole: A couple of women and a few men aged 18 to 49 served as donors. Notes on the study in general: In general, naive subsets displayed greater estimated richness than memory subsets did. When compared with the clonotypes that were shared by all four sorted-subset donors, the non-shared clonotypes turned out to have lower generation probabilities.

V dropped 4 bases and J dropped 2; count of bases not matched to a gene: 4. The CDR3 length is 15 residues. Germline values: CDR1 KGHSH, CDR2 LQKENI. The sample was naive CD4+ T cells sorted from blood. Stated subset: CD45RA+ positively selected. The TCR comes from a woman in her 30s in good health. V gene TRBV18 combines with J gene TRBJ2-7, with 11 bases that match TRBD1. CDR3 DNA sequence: TGTGCCAGCTCACAAGGGACAGGGGGTACCTACGAGCAGTACTTC. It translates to CASSQGTGGTYEQYF.